These 5 T cell receptor beta chains came from one sample sequenced in a study of shared clonotypes between healthy human individuals. Some clones are missing from TCRdb's copy, which holds only in-frame ones; the method was immunoSEQ multiplex PCR. The sample has roughly 2.4 million clones, 95% seen once. The source material was naive CD4+ T cells sorted from blood. Stated subset: CD45RA+ positively selected. The receptors derive from a young man in good health.

The V gene is TRBV27, the J gene TRBJ2-1; 7 bases are shared with TRBD2. V shed 7 bases, J shed 10 bases, and the junction held 13 bases outside the gene matches. CDR3 length: 14 residues. The germline CDR1 and CDR2 sequences are MNHEY and SMNVEV (reference sequence). The CDR3, as DNA: TGTGCCAGCACCTCCGGTCTAGCGGTTAAAGAGCAGTTCTTC. Translating it yields CASTSGLAVKEQFF.

In DNA, the CDR3 is TGTGCCATCAGTGAGTACCAGGGAGGCAGACCGCCGAACACCGGGGAGCTGTTTTTT. Its translation is CAISEYQGGRPPNTGELFF. This chain joins TRBV10-3 and TRBJ2-2; D may be TRBD2 (6 bases). The germline gives CDR1 ENHRY, CDR2 SYGVKD. V was pared by 1 base and J by 0 bases, with 18 bases between. The CDR3 contains 19 residues.

The chain carries TRBV11-2 and TRBJ2-7; 7 bases map to TRBD1. The CDR3 extends over 13 amino acids. Germline CDR1 is SGHAT and CDR2 is FQNNGV. V was pared by 5 bases and J by 3 bases, with 4 bases of the junction left unmatched. CDR3 protein: CASSTGTVYEQYF. CDR3 nucleotides: TGTGCCAGCAGCACCGGGACAGTCTACGAGCAGTACTTC.

The rearrangement joins TRBV30 to TRBJ2-5, with TRBD2 matching over 7 bases. The CDR3 has 13 residues. V gave up 0 bases and J gave up 5 bases; unmatched junction bases: 3. Germline V CDR1 and CDR2: GTSNPN, SVGIG (reference sequence). The CDR3 reads CAWSVGGTETQYF. The DNA of the CDR3 is TGTGCCTGGAGTGTCGGGGGGACGGAGACCCAGTACTTC.

This rearrangement joins TRBV10-3 to TRBJ2-3, with 7 bases that match TRBD1. Germline CDR1 ENHRY, CDR2 SYGVKD. The V and J ends lost 7 bases and 5 bases, in that order; junction bases with no gene match: 6. CDR3 length equals 13 residues. In DNA form, the CDR3 reads TGTGCCATCACCGGGACAGCCGGAGATACGCAGTATTTT. Its translation is CAITGTAGDTQYF.